These 21 T cell receptor beta chains were all obtained from the same sample, sequenced in a study of glioma-infiltrating T cells after dendritic cell vaccination. Time point in this sample: after dendritic cell vaccination, including at tumor progression/relapse. Clones were sequenced by immunoSEQ multiplex PCR, and TCRdb holds only the in-frame ones, with some missing. Of tens of thousands of clones in the sample, roughly nine tenths are singletons; the top ten hold roughly 12%. Here the sequenced sample was blood, taken after dendritic cell vaccination. Every receptor here comes from a human donor with glioblastoma.

V gene TRBV19 combines with J gene TRBJ1-2, with TRBD1 identical over 7 bases. The CDR3 consists of 14 residues. V shed 8 bases and J 4 bases; nucleotides not matched to a gene: 10. Germline CDR1 LNHDA, CDR2 SQIVND (reference sequence). In DNA form, the CDR3 reads TGTGCCAGTTCCACACAGGGGAACTTCTATGGCTACACCTTC. Translated, it gives CASSTQGNFYGYTF.

The chain combines TRBV5-3 with TRBJ1-5, with unresolved D. TRBV5-3 qualifies as an ORF whose function is uncertain. V dropped 2 bases and J dropped 10 bases, with 13 bases sitting between them. The CDR3 length is 13 residues. The CDR3 protein is CARSFPGSGPQHF. CDR3 nucleotides: TGTGCCAGAAGCTTCCCCGGGTCGGGACCCCAGCATTTT.

This chain links TRBV5-1 with TRBJ2-7, with D possibly matching TRBD2 (5 bases). The CDR3 runs to 14 residues. CDR1 is SGHRS and CDR2 is YFSETQ in the germline V gene. Trimming took 0 bases from V and 0 from J, leaving 7 bases between them. In nucleotides, the CDR3 is TGCGCCAGCAGCTTGGCCCGGGGCTCCTACGAGCAGTACTTC. Its translation is CASSLARGSYEQYF.

The chain uses TRBV19 and TRBJ2-7; D may be TRBD1 (6 bases). The CDR3 runs to 14 residues. V gave up 5 bases and J gave up 4 bases, with 15 bases separating them. CDR1 and CDR2 (germline): LNHDA, SQIVND (reference sequence). CDR3 in amino acids: CASSLSTGPYEQYF. CDR3 in DNA: TGTGCCAGTAGTTTGTCGACAGGCCCGTACGAGCAGTACTTC.

This chain links TRBV7-2 with TRBJ2-1; 9 bases map to TRBD1. This CDR3 is 15 amino acids long. The trim removed 5 bases at V and 7 bases at J, leaving 9 bases unmatched. Germline V CDR1 and CDR2: SGHTA, FQGNSA. This chain's CDR3 is CASSHRDRVTNEQFF. The CDR3 DNA reads TGTGCCAGCAGCCATCGGGACAGGGTAACGAATGAGCAGTTCTTC.

DNA of the CDR3: TGTGCCAGCAGTGGCAGGGGCCCGGACGAGCAGTACTTC. Amino acid sequence: CASSGRGPDEQYF. V usage is TRBV6-1 and J usage is TRBJ2-7; D might be TRBD1 (6 bases). Trimming removed 4 bases at V and 5 bases at J, with 12 bases between. CDR1 and CDR2 from the germline V gene are MNHNS and SASEGT. The CDR3 totals 13 residues.

This clone was observed a few times. The V gene is TRBV5-1, the J gene TRBJ2-5; D gene unclear. The V gene's germline CDR1 is SGHRS and CDR2 YFSETQ. Trimming pared 0 bases from V and 3 bases from J, leaving 3 bases between. This CDR3 spans 12 amino acids. The CDR3 is CASSLGKETQYF. Written as DNA, the CDR3 is TGCGCCAGCAGCTTGGGTAAAGAGACCCAGTACTTC.

The genes are TRBV7-8 and TRBJ1-1; D is unclear. Germline CDR1 is SGHVS and CDR2 is FQNEAQ. The V end was cut by 2 bases, the J end by 3 bases, with 10 bases between. The CDR3 consists of 14 residues. CDR3 coding DNA: TGTGCCAGCAGCTTACAATCGGTTTACACTGAAGCTTTCTTT. Its protein is CASSLQSVYTEAFF.

The chain has TRBV15 and TRBJ1-2; D not resolved. CDR1 is LNHNV, CDR2 YYDKDF, per germline (reference sequence). The CDR3 extends over 14 amino acids. V lost 0 bases and J lost 8, with 13 bases in between. The CDR3 nucleotides read TGTGCCACCAGCAGAGATCTCCCAGGCGGGGGCTACACCTTC. It translates to CATSRDLPGGGYTF. Supplemented by reference TRBV15 and TRBJ1-2, the full variable domain reads DAMVIQNPRYQVTQFGKPVTLSCSQTLNHNVMYWYQQKSSQAPKLLFHYYDKDFNNEADTPDNFQSRRPNTSFCFLDIRSPGLGDTAMYLCATSRDLPGGGYTFGSGTRLTVV.

V gene TRBV5-1 combines with J gene TRBJ2-5, with TRBD2 matching over 7 bases. This CDR3 spans 13 amino acids. Germline lookup yields CDR1 SGHRS and CDR2 YFSETQ. After removal of 5 bases from V and 5 bases from J, the junction contained 6 bases not matched to a gene. The CDR3 reads CASRGGDPETQYF. CDR3 nucleotides: TGCGCCAGCAGGGGGGGGGACCCGGAGACCCAGTACTTC.

The table lists this clone with a count of one. The chain uses TRBV6-1 and TRBJ2-2; D ambiguous. Germline CDR1 reads MNHNS; CDR2 reads SASEGT. The V and J ends lost 6 bases and 1 base respectively, with 12 bases between them. The CDR3 has 15 amino acids. The CDR3 region is CASRASRVNTGELFF. In nucleotides, the CDR3 is TGTGCCAGCAGGGCTTCTCGGGTGAACACCGGGGAGCTGTTTTTT.

This clone was seen only once. The CDR3 is CASSYTSSKPFEQYF. The CDR3 region has the DNA TGTGCCAGCAGTTACACGTCTAGTAAGCCCTTCGAGCAGTACTTC. The V gene is TRBV6-5, the J gene TRBJ2-7, with D hard to call. The germline V gene encodes CDR1 MNHEY and CDR2 SVGAGI. This CDR3 comprises 15 residues. V lost 2 bases to trimming and J lost 6 bases, with 17 bases between them.

In its sample, this clone was seen once. The chain carries TRBV12-5 and TRBJ1-1, with D hard to call. The germline CDR1 and CDR2 sequences are LGHNT and FRNRAP. The CDR3 loop spans 13 amino acids. V was pared by 1 base and J by 2 bases, with 5 bases between. The CDR3 DNA follows: TGTGCTAGTGGTTTGGGAGGTAACACTGAAGCTTTCTTT. Protein sequence: CASGLGGNTEAFF. Variable domain in full (rest from reference TRBV12-5 and TRBJ1-1): DARVTQTPRHKVTEMGQEVTMRCQPILGHNTVFWYRQTMMQGLELLAYFRNRAPLDDSGMPKDRFSAEMPDATLATLKIQPSEPRDSAVYFCASGLGGNTEAFFGQGTRLTVV.

V and J are TRBV2 and TRBJ2-7; D is unclear. Trimming took off 8 bases at V and 5 bases at J, with 19 bases between the two ends. CDR3 length: 14 residues. The germline V gene encodes CDR1 SNHLY and CDR2 FYNNEI. CDR3 bases: TGTGCCAGCTGGTTCGACCAGGTGATCCACGAGCAGTACTTC. This gives the protein CASWFDQVIHEQYF. Full variable domain (outside the CDR3, taken from reference TRBV2 and TRBJ2-7): EPEVTQTPSHQVTQMGQEVILRCVPISNHLYFYWYRQILGQKVEFLVSFYNNEISEKSEIFDDQFSVERPDGSNFTLKIRSTKLEDSAMYFCASWFDQVIHEQYFGPGTRLTVT.

The chain recombines TRBV29-1 with TRBJ2-1; D uncertain. Deletions cut 3 bases from V and 3 bases from J, with 9 bases between. The CDR3 is made up of 13 amino acids. Germline CDR1 SQVTM, CDR2 ANQGSEA. As DNA, the CDR3 is TGCAGCGTTGATTCCCCCGGCTACAATGAGCAGTTCTTC. It translates to CSVDSPGYNEQFF.

This chain links TRBV5-1 with TRBJ2-3; D is undetermined. CDR3 length: 14 amino acids. Per the germline V gene, CDR1 is SGHRS and CDR2 is YFSETQ. V was trimmed by 0 bases and J by 6 bases, leaving 11 bases between them. CDR3 in amino acids: CASSLAAVADTQYF. For the CDR3, the DNA is TGCGCCAGCAGCTTGGCCGCGGTTGCGGATACGCAGTATTTT.

The V call is TRBV7-6, the J call TRBJ2-7; D not resolved. Germline V gives CDR1 SGHVS, CDR2 FNYEAQ. V lost 4 bases and J 0 bases, leaving 10 bases between the germline ends. This CDR3 has 14 residues. As DNA, the CDR3 is TGTGCCAGCAGCTCTCTCGGTTCCTCCTACGAGCAGTACTTC. Protein: CASSSLGSSYEQYF.

The chain combines TRBV6-5 with TRBJ1-3; D gene uncertain. In germline, CDR1 is MNHEY, CDR2 SVGAGI. The CDR3 sequence is 12 residues long. V was shortened by 6 bases and J by 1 base, with 4 bases between the two germline ends. In DNA, the CDR3 is TGTGCCAGCAGCCCTTCTGGAAACACCATATATTTT. Encoded protein: CASSPSGNTIYF.

The V gene is TRBV5-4, the J gene TRBJ1-1; no clear D. Trimming cost V 4 bases and J 4 bases, with 8 bases left between them. CDR3 size: 12 residues. The germline CDR1 and CDR2 sequences are SGHNT and YYREEE (reference sequence). CDR3 residues: CASSERGTEAFF. DNA for the CDR3: TGTGCCAGCAGCGAACGGGGCACTGAAGCTTTCTTT. Full variable domain (rest looked up from reference TRBV5-4 and TRBJ1-1): ETGVTQSPTHLIKTRGQQVTLRCSSQSGHNTVSWYQQALGQGPQFIFQYYREEENGRGNFPPRFSGLQFPNYSSELNVNALELDDSALYLCASSERGTEAFFGQGTRLTVV.

The rearrangement links TRBV6-5 to TRBJ2-7; D unclear. V dropped 6 bases and J dropped 6 bases, with 15 bases sitting between them. The germline gives CDR1 MNHEY, CDR2 SVGAGI. The CDR3 spans 13 residues. CDR3 loop: CASSPPGGAEQYF. The CDR3 nucleotides read TGTGCCAGCAGCCCCCCCGGCGGCGCCGAGCAGTACTTC.

There are a few counts of this clone. The chain carries TRBV5-1 and TRBJ1-4; tentatively, D is TRBD1 (6 bases). Per the germline V gene, CDR1 is SGHRS and CDR2 is YFSETQ. The length of the CDR3 is 14 residues. Trimming removed 5 bases at V and 7 bases at J, with 15 bases between. DNA for the CDR3: TGCGCCAGCAGTCGGGACAACCCCGGTGAAAAACTGTTTTTT. Residues: CASSRDNPGEKLFF. Supplemented by reference TRBV5-1 and TRBJ1-4, the full variable domain reads KAGVTQTPRYLIKTRGQQVTLSCSPISGHRSVSWYQQTPGQGLQFLFEYFSETQRNKGNFPGRFSGRQFSNSRSEMNVSTLELGDSALYLCASSRDNPGEKLFFGSGTQLSVL.